This is a list of T cell receptor beta chains from one sample in a study of blood T cell repertoires in COVID-19. Data came from immunoSEQ multiplex PCR; TCRdb stores just in-frame clones and leaves some out. The sample lists approximately 210,000 clones; roughly four fifths were seen once. Sequenced sample: PBMCs or T cells enriched from blood (not recorded which). The receptors shown here come from a middle-aged man who had recovered from COVID-19. Each CDR3 is given with its conserved first and last residue. The D gene is left open where the match is weak. The size entry is marked missing in some rows and otherwise reads once, few, many or a size class.

j_call d_call clone_size v_call cdr3_nt cdr3_aa
TRBJ2-7 - - TRBV2 TGTGCCAGCAGTGTTGAAGGGGTCGAGCAGTACTTC CASSVEGVEQYF
TRBJ2-6 - once TRBV3-1/TRBV3-2 TGTGCCAGCAGCCCCCACACATCCGGGGCCAACGTCCTGACTTTC CASSPHTSGANVLTF
TRBJ2-1 - - TRBV7-9 TGTGCCAGCAGCTTAGCACAGCTATCCTACAATGAGCAGTTCTTC CASSLAQLSYNEQFF
TRBJ2-1 TRBD1 - TRBV4-2 TGTGCCAGCAGCCAACCCGGACAGGGGGTACGCAATGAGCAGTTCTTC CASSQPGQGVRNEQFF
TRBJ1-1 TRBD1 - TRBV12-3/TRBV12-4 TGTGCCAGCAGTTTTACAGGGGACGCTGAAGCTTTCTTT CASSFTGDAEAFF
TRBJ2-1 TRBD2 - TRBV10-3 TGTGCCATCAAGGAGCGGGAGTGGGGTGAGCAGTTCTTC CAIKEREWGEQFF
TRBJ2-5 TRBD2 - TRBV28 TGTGCCAGCAGTTCCCTAGCGGGAGAGGACCAAGAGACCCAGTACTTC CASSSLAGEDQETQYF
TRBJ1-1 TRBD1 - TRBV7-9 TGTGCCAGCAGCTTAGCCTTGACAGGGGGTTCCACTGAAGCTTTCTTT CASSLALTGGSTEAFF
TRBJ2-7 - - TRBV6-2/TRBV6-3 TGTGCCAGCAGTCTCACCGGGAGACTGAGAGAGCAGTACTTC CASSLTGRLREQYF
TRBJ1-1 TRBD1 - TRBV5-1 TGCGCCAGCAGCCCTCAGGGGGTCACTGAAGCTTTCTTT CASSPQGVTEAFF
TRBJ2-1 - once TRBV30 TGTGCCGGGACGAGGACAGCCTACAATGAGCAGTTCTTC CAGTRTAYNEQFF
TRBJ1-6 - - TRBV7-9 TGTGCCAGCAGCTTATACGGGACTCTCGGTTCACCCCTCCACTTT CASSLYGTLGSPLHF
TRBJ2-1 - - TRBV19 TGTGCCAGTAGTATGCGCCGGGATGAGCAGTTCTTC CASSMRRDEQFF
TRBJ2-1 - - TRBV5-6 TGTGCCAGCAGCTTGGGATCAGGGCATGAGCAGTTCTTC CASSLGSGHEQFF
TRBJ2-7 TRBD1 few TRBV18 TGTGCCAGCTCACCACAGGGGGCTGGGAGCTCCTACGAGCAGTACTTC CASSPQGAGSSYEQYF
TRBJ1-1 TRBD1 few TRBV7-3 TGTGCCAGCAGCTTTCCTGGACAGGGGAGGACTGAAGCTTTCTTT CASSFPGQGRTEAFF
TRBJ2-1 TRBD2 - TRBV3-1/TRBV3-2 TGTGCCAGCAGCCGCCGGACTAGCGGCGCACACAATGAGCAGTTCTTC CASSRRTSGAHNEQFF
TRBJ1-5 TRBD1 - TRBV10-3 TGTGCCATCAGTGCTGGGACAGTTAGCAATCAGCCCCAGCATTTT CAISAGTVSNQPQHF
TRBJ2-5 - - TRBV3-1/TRBV3-2 TGTGCCAGCAGCCTACAGGGTGGCGAGACCCAGTACTTC CASSLQGGETQYF
TRBJ1-5 - - TRBV24-1 TGTGCCACCAGTGATTTGAACCCAGGGGCCCACAATCAGCCCCAGCATTTT CATSDLNPGAHNQPQHF
TRBJ2-7 - - TRBV3-1/TRBV3-2 TGTGCCAGCAGCCACACCACAGGGAGCGACGAGCAGTACTTC CASSHTTGSDEQYF
TRBJ1-2 - once TRBV9 TGTGCCAGCAGCGTAGAGGGGACAGGCTACACCTTC CASSVEGTGYTF
TRBJ2-5 - - TRBV12-5 TGTGCTAGCTCCGGGCAAGAGACCCAGTACTTC CASSGQETQYF
TRBJ2-1 TRBD2 - TRBV9 TGTGCCAGCAGCCCAATAGCGGGAGCCCACAATGAGCAGTTCTTC CASSPIAGAHNEQFF
TRBJ2-7 TRBD2 - TRBV6-2/TRBV6-3 TGTGCCAGCAGTTTCATGACTAGCGGCAGCTCCTACGAGCAGTACTTC CASSFMTSGSSYEQYF
TRBJ2-1 - once TRBV5-6 TGTGCCAGCAGCAACACCCCGGGACTTAACTACAATGAGCAGTTCTTC CASSNTPGLNYNEQFF
TRBJ2-1 TRBD1 - TRBV5-4 TGTGCCAGCGCCCCGGGACAGGGTACCTACAATGAGCAGTTCTTC CASAPGQGTYNEQFF
TRBJ2-7 - - TRBV7-6 TGTGCCAGCAGCTTTCAGTCCTACGAGCAGTACTTC CASSFQSYEQYF
TRBJ2-3 TRBD2 few TRBV4-1 TGCGCCAGCAGCTTTGGGGTCGGACTAGCGGGTACCGATACGCAGTATTTT CASSFGVGLAGTDTQYF
TRBJ2-3 - few TRBV5-1 TGCGCCAGCAGCTTGACCCCAGGATCTCAGGGTGGAGATACGCAGTATTTT CASSLTPGSQGGDTQYF
TRBJ1-6 - - TRBV5-1 TGCGCCAGCAGGGTGACATTCAATTCACCCCTCCACTTT CASRVTFNSPLHF
TRBJ2-1 TRBD2 - TRBV9 TGTGCCAGCAGCGTAGGAGTCGAGCGGGGTTACAATGAGCAGTTCTTC CASSVGVERGYNEQFF
TRBJ2-5 TRBD2 once TRBV9 TGTGCCAGCAGCGTAGAAGGGACTACCCCTCAAGAGACCCAGTACTTC CASSVEGTTPQETQYF
TRBJ1-5 TRBD1 once TRBV24-1 TGTGCCACCAGTTATAGGACAGGGGACCAGCCCCAGCATTTT CATSYRTGDQPQHF
TRBJ1-5 TRBD1 - TRBV10-3 TGTGCCATCAGTGATACAGGGGTTCAGCCCCAGCATTTT CAISDTGVQPQHF
TRBJ1-1 - - TRBV21-1 TGTGCCAGCAGCCTTTTTATGACAGTCATGAACACTGAAGCTTTCTTT CASSLFMTVMNTEAFF
TRBJ1-2 TRBD1 - TRBV13 TGTGCCAGCAGCTTAGGGGGACAGGGCGCCGTTCAGTATGGCTACACCTTC CASSLGGQGAVQYGYTF
TRBJ2-1 TRBD2 - TRBV7-2 TGTGCCAGCCACGCCGGGACTAGTTCGCACAATGAGCAGTTCTTC CASHAGTSSHNEQFF